The 5 T cell receptor beta chains in this list originate from one sample, sequenced in a study of T cells in localized non-small cell lung cancer. Using immunoSEQ multiplex PCR, the repertoire was profiled, and TCRdb retains in-frame clones only, with some absent. The table includes 1,500 to 2,000 clones, 35% to 45% detected once. This material consisted of lung tumor tissue, taken before any cancer treatment. The receptors were sampled from a woman aged 40-70 years with stage I lung adenocarcinoma.

This clone counts as medium-sized (0.01 to 0.1%). J is TRBJ1-2 and V is TRBV11-3; the D gene is possibly TRBD1 (5 bases). The V and J ends lost 3 bases and 8 bases respectively, with 16 bases between them. This CDR3 region has 14 residues. Germline CDR1 and CDR2: SGHNT and YENEEA. The CDR3 loop is CASSLWEGSWGYTF. The DNA for the CDR3 is TGTGCCAGCAGCTTGTGGGAGGGGTCGTGGGGCTACACCTTC.

The chain employs TRBV14 and TRBJ2-1; D is undetermined. The CDR3 runs to 13 residues. V lost 6 bases, J lost 9 bases, and 15 bases lay in between. Germline V gene sequence: CDR1 SGHDN, CDR2 FVKESK. The CDR3 bases are TGTGCCAGCAGTCCCCTTAGGTCAAGTGAGCAGTTCTTC. It specifies CASSPLRSSEQFF.

This clone was detected a few times. This sequence joins TRBV9 and TRBJ2-3; the match to TRBD1 covers 11 bases. The CDR3 has 16 residues. Germline assignment: CDR1 SGDLS and CDR2 YYNGEE. V shed 4 bases, J shed 2 bases, and the junction held 6 bases outside the gene matches. CDR3 DNA: TGTGCCAGCAGCCTTCGGACAGGGGGCTACACAGATACGCAGTATTTT. Amino acids: CASSLRTGGYTDTQYF.

The chain has TRBV19 and TRBJ2-1; the D is unclear. Trimming left V 6 bases short and J 0 bases short, with 12 bases between. Germline-derived CDR1 and CDR2 are LNHDA and SQIVND (reference sequence). There are 15 residues in the CDR3. The CDR3 sequence: CASSLGSPSYNEQFF. In nucleotides, the CDR3 is TGTGCCAGTAGCTTGGGGTCACCCTCCTACAATGAGCAGTTCTTC.

This clone was seen a handful of times. The chain employs TRBV19 and TRBJ1-2; D is perhaps TRBD1 (5 bases). The CDR3 spans 13 residues. Germline V gives CDR1 LNHDA, CDR2 SQIVND (reference sequence). V was pared by 7 bases and J by 5 bases, with 14 bases between. CDR3 nucleotides: TGTGCCAGTACCGGGGGATACGGTTATGGCTACACCTTC. As protein: CASTGGYGYGYTF.